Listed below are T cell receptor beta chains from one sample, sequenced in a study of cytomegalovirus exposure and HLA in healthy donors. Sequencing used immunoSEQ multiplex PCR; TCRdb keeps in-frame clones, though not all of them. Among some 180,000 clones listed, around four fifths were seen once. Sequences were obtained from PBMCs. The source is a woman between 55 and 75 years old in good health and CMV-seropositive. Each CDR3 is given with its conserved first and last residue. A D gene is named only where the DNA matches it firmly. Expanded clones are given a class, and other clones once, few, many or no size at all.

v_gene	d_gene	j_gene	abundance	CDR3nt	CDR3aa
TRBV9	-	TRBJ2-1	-	TGTGCCAGCAGCGTAGGGTGGAGCTCCTACAATGAGCAGTTCTTC	CASSVGWSSYNEQFF
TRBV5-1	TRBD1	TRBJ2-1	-	TGCGCCAGCAGCATTGGTGGGACAGGGGATAACAATGAGCAGTTCTTC	CASSIGGTGDNNEQFF
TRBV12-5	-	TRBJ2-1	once	TGTGCTAGTGGCCCCACTCCTAGCGATGAGCAGTTCTTC	CASGPTPSDEQFF
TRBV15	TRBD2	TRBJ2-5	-	TGTGCCACCAGCAGAGGTTTAGCGGGGGGCCCAGAGACCCAGTACTTC	CATSRGLAGGPETQYF
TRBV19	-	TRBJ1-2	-	TGTGCCAGTAGTATAATCGGCTCAGGGGCTAACTATGGCTACACCTTC	CASSIIGSGANYGYTF
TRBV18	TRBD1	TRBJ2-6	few	TGTGCCAGCTCACCCATTGCTCAGGGGGCGCCTGGGGCCAACGTCCTGACTTTC	CASSPIAQGAPGANVLTF
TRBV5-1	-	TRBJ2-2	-	TGCGCCAGCCTGGACAGCCCGAACACCGGGGAGCTGTTTTTT	CASLDSPNTGELFF
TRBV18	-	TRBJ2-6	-	TGTGCCAGCTCACCACCGTCTGGGGCCAACGGCCTGACTTTC	CASSPPSGANGLTF
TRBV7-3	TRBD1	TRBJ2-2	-	TGTGCCAGCAGCCCCCGACAGGGTAACGGGGAGCTGTTTTTT	CASSPRQGNGELFF
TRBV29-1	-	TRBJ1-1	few	TGCAGCGTAATGACAGGAGTAAACACTGAAGCTTTCTTT	CSVMTGVNTEAFF
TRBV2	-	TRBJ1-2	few	TGTGCCAGCAGTTCGGGATCTTATGGCTACACCTTC	CASSSGSYGYTF
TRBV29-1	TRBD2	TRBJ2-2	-	TGCAGCGTTGTTGGTGGGAGGGATGCCGGGGAGCTGTTTTTT	CSVVGGRDAGELFF
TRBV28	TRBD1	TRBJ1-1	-	TGTGCCAGCAGCGGACAGGGGGCGTTCCAGAACACTGAAGCTTTCTTT	CASSGQGAFQNTEAFF
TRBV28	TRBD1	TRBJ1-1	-	TGTGCCAGCAGTTCAACAGGGGGCATTGGGAACACTGAAGCTTTCTTT	CASSSTGGIGNTEAFF
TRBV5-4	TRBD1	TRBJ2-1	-	TGTGCCAGCAGCTCCCCCGGGACAGGGGGAGGGAATGAGCAGTTCTTC	CASSSPGTGGGNEQFF
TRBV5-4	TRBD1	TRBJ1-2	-	TGTGCCAGCAGCCTCCGGGACAGGTCTAACTATGGCTACACCTTC	CASSLRDRSNYGYTF
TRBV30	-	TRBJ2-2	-	TGTGCCTGGAGTGTTACGCGTGTCGGCACCGGGGAGCTGTTTTTT	CAWSVTRVGTGELFF
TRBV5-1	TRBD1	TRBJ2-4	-	TGCGCCAGCAGCTTCGTCACAGGGGGAGGCAGGGGAAACATTCAGTACTTC	CASSFVTGGGRGNIQYF
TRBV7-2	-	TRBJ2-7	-	TGTGCCAGCAGCTTAGGACAGGCTATTTCCTACGAGCAGTACTTC	CASSLGQAISYEQYF
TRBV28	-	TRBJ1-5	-	TGTGCCAGTAGCCCGGAGGGTCAGCCCCAGCATTTT	CASSPEGQPQHF
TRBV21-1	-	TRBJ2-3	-	TGTGCCAGCAGCAAAAGGCAGGGCCGCACAGATACGCAGTATTTT	CASSKRQGRTDTQYF
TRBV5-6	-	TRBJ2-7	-	TGTGCCAGCAGCTTGGTAGGGCAGGGGTCCAACGAGCAGTACTTC	CASSLVGQGSNEQYF